The rows below give T cell receptor beta chains drawn from one sample of a study of blood T cell repertoires in COVID-19. Clones were sequenced by immunoSEQ multiplex PCR, and TCRdb holds only the in-frame ones, with some missing. The repertoire holds around 130,000 clones, with roughly 86% as singletons. Sequencing used peripheral blood. The receptors stem from a woman aged 45-59 years who had recovered from COVID-19. The CDR3 runs from the conserved cysteine through the conserved F or W. The D gene is left open where the match is weak.

v_gene	j_gene	d_gene	CDR3aa
TRBV27	TRBJ1-4	-	CASSSQRDEKLFF
TRBV9	TRBJ2-1	TRBD2	CASSGGRALSYNEQFF
TRBV9	TRBJ2-7	-	CASSSTGHPYEQYF
TRBV7-8	TRBJ2-1	TRBD2	CASSSTGTSGNNEQFF
TRBV10-3	TRBJ2-7	-	CAISEIPFGYEQYF
TRBV10-1	TRBJ2-5	TRBD2	CASSHGLAGTQETQYF
TRBV18	TRBJ2-4	-	CASSQGQGGAKNIQYF
TRBV20-1	TRBJ2-5	-	CSARDLRTQYF
TRBV5-1	TRBJ1-3	TRBD1	CASSLAPGGYGNTIYF
TRBV7-9	TRBJ2-3	TRBD1	CASSLGQGDLGTQYF
TRBV11-2	TRBJ2-7	TRBD1	CASSRTGQNYEQYF